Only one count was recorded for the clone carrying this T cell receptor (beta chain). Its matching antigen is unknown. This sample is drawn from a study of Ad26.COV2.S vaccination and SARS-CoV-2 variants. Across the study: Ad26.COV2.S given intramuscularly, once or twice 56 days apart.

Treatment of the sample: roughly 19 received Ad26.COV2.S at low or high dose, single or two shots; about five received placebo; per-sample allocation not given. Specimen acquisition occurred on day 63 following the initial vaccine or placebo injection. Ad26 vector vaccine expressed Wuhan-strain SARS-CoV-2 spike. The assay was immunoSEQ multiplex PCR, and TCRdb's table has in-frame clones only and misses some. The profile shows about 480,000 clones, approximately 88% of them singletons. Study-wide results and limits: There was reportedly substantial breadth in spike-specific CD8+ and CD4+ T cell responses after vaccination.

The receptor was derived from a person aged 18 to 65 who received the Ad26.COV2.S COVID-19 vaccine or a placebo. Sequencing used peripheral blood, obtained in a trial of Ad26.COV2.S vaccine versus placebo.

CDR3 DNA: TGTGCCTGGAGCGCCACTAGCCCCATCACCGGGGAGCTGTTTTTT. Translating it yields CAWSATSPITGELFF. V and J are TRBV30 and TRBJ2-2; D possibly corresponds to TRBD2 (6 bases). Germline CDR1 reads GTSNPN; CDR2 reads SVGIG (reference sequence). V was cut by 3 bases and J by 4 bases, with 15 bases left in between. The CDR3 loop spans 15 amino acids.